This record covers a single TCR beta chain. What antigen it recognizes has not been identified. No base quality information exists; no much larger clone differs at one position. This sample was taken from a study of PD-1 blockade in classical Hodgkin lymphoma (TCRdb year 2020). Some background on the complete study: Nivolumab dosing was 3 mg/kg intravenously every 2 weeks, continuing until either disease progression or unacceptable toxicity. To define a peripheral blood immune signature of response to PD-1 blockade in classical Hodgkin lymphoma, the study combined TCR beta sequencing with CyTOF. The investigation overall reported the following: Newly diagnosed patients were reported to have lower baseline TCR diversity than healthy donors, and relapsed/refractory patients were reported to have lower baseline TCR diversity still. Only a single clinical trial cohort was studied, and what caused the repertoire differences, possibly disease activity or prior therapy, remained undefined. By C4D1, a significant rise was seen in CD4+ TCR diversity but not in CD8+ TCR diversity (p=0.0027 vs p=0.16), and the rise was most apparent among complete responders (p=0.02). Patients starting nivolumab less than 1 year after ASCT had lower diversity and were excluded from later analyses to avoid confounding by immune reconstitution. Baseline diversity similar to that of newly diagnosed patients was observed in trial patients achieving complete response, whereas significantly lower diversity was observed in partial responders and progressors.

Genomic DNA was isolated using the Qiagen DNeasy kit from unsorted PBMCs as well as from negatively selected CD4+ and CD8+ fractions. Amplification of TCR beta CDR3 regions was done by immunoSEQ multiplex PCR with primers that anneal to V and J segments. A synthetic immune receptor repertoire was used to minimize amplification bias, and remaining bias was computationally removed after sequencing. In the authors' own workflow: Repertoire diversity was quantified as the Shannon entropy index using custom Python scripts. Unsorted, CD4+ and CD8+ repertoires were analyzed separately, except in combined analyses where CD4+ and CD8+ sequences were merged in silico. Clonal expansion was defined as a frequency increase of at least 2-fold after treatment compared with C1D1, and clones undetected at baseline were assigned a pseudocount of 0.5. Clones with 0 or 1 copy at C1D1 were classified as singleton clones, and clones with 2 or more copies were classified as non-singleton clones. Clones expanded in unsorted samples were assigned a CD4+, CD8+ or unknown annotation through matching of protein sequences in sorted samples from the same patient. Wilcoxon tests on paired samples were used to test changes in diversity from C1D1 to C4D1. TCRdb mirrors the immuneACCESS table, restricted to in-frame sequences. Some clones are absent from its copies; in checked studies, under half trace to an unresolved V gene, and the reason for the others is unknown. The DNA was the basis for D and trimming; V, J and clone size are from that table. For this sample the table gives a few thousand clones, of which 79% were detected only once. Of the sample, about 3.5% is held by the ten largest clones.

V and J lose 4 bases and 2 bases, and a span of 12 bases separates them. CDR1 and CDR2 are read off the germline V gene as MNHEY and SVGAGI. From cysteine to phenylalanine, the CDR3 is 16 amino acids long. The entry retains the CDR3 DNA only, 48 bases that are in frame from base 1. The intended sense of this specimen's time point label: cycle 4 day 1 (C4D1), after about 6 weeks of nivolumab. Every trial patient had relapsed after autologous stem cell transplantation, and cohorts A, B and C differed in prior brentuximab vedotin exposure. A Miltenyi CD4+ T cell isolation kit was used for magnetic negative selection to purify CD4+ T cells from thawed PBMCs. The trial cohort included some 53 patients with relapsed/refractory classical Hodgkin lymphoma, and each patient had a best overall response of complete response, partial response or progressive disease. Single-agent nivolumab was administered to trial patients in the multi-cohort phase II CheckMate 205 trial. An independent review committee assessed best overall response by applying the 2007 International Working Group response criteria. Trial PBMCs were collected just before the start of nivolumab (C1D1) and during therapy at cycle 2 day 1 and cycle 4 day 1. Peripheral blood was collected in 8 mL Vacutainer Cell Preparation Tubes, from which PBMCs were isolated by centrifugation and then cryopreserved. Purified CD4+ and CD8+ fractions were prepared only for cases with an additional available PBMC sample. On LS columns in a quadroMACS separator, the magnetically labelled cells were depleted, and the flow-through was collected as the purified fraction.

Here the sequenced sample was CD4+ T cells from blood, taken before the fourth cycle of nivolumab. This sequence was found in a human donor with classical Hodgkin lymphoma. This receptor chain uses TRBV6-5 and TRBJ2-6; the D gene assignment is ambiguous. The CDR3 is CASSFPSTAGANVLTF. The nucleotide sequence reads TGTGCCAGCAGTTTTCCTTCGACGGCTGGGGCCAACGTCCTGACTTTC.